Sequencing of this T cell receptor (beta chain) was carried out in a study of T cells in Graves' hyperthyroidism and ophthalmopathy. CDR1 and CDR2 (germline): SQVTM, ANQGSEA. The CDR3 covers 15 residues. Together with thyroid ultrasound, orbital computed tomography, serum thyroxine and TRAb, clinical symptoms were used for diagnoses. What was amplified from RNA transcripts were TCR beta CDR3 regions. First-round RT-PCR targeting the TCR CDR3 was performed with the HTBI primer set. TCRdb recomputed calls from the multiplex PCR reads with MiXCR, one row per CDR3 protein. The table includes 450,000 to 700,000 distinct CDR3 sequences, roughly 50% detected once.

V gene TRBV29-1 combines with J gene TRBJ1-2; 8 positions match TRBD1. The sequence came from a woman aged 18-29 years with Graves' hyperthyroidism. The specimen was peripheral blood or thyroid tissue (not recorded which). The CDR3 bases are TGCATAGTCGGACAGGGCTCAAAGGGCTCCGCTGGCTACACCTTC. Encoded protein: CIVGQGSKGSAGYTF.